This T cell receptor (beta chain) came from a study of blood T cells in healthy people across ages. General study points: While age rose, TCR beta diversity per million T cells dropped in a roughly linear way. The study found TCR beta diversity correlated strongly with naive T cell percentage.

Losses at the gene ends were 6 bases for V and 0 bases for J; bases not matched to a gene: 4. Germline V gene lookup returns CDR1 DFQATT and CDR2 SNEGSKA (reference sequence). There are 14 residues in the CDR3. Together with a sample-barcoded 5' primer, a J-beta primer mix was included in a second PCR lasting 7 to 11 cycles. From the 5' RACE reads, TCRdb called clonotypes with MiXCR, one entry per CDR3 protein. The sample holds more than 700,000 distinct CDR3 sequences, approximately 55% seen once. Remarks on this clonotype: Its matching antigen is unknown.

The chain is built from TRBV20-1 and TRBJ2-1, with 8 bases identical to TRBD2. This receptor was taken from a man older than 75 in good health. Source material: blood. CDR3: CSAPSGPSYNEQFF. The CDR3 DNA is TGCAGTGCCCCTAGCGGGCCCTCCTACAATGAGCAGTTCTTC.